These T cell receptor beta chains were read from a single sample in a study of blood T cell repertoires in COVID-19. Assay used: immunoSEQ multiplex PCR; TCRdb lists only in-frame clones, some missing. In the table there are 160,000 or so clones, 88% of which are singletons. Source material: PBMCs or T cells enriched from blood (not recorded which). The receptors here all came from a woman in her forties or fifties who had recovered from COVID-19. Each CDR3 is given without its conserved first and last residue.

j_call v_call cdr3_aa
TRBJ1-6 TRBV11-3 ASSLRGNSYNSPLH
TRBJ2-7 TRBV7-2 ASSPGYEQY
TRBJ1-1 TRBV28 ASSFQGSNTEAF
TRBJ2-1 TRBV19 ASSNPHRAGGYNEQF
TRBJ2-2 TRBV11-3 ASSLDRGNTGELF
TRBJ2-2 TRBV7-3 ASSPPPQGGTGELF
TRBJ2-1 TRBV7-2 ASSLGAGTNEQF
TRBJ1-2 TRBV4-1 ASSPTGPTGTIYGYT
TRBJ1-1 TRBV6-6 ASSSGGRTEAF
TRBJ1-1 TRBV7-2 ASSLDRAPLGTEAF
TRBJ2-7 TRBV4-1 ASSQVTGQGSGRGSYEQY
TRBJ1-2 TRBV7-3 ASSSGTGVSNYGYT
TRBJ1-3 TRBV19 ASSRIGLSSGNTIY
TRBJ2-2 TRBV7-2 ASSSGQYTGELF
TRBJ1-6 TRBV6-5 ASRTPNSPLH
TRBJ1-2 TRBV4-3 ASSQEGARAAAQLYGYT
TRBJ1-4 TRBV7-9 ASSPGQGEKLF
TRBJ1-2 TRBV19 ASRRQGAGYGYT
TRBJ1-5 TRBV6-1 ASSDPTRGFNQPQH
TRBJ2-7 TRBV6-5 ASSPGLIYEQY
TRBJ1-5 TRBV5-4 ASSSGGRYSNQPQH
TRBJ2-7 TRBV7-8 ASSLLEGGSYEQY